This T cell receptor (beta chain) was observed in a study of cytomegalovirus exposure and HLA in healthy donors. Both 60 Vbeta primers and 13 Jbeta primers went into the PCR. Method: immunoSEQ multiplex PCR; TCRdb's copy keeps in-frame clones and lacks some. The sample lists 150,000 or so clones, 81% occurring once. The CDR3 runs 15 residues. Per the germline V gene, CDR1 is SGHRS and CDR2 is YFSETQ. V lost 2 bases, J lost 6 bases, and 5 bases stayed unmatched. The sequence was collected from a woman aged 18-30 years in good health and CMV-seropositive. Sequencing input: PBMCs. The chain employs TRBV5-1 and TRBJ1-1; 12 bases are a match to TRBD1. CDR3 amino acids: CASSFMGQGASEAFF. DNA for the CDR3: TGCGCCAGCAGCTTTATGGGACAGGGGGCCTCTGAAGCTTTCTTT. The full variable domain, its missing parts supplied by reference TRBV5-1 and TRBJ1-1, is KAGVTQTPRYLIKTRGQQVTLSCSPISGHRSVSWYQQTPGQGLQFLFEYFSETQRNKGNFPGRFSGRQFSNSRSEMNVSTLELGDSALYLCASSFMGQGASEAFFGQGTRLTVV.